This T cell receptor (beta chain) is drawn from a study of blood T cells in healthy people across ages. V dropped 3 bases and J dropped 4 bases, with 6 bases sitting between them. This CDR3 region has 12 residues. CDR1 is DFQATT, CDR2 SNEGSKA, per germline (reference sequence). This clonotype was seen only a few times. Its antigen is not known. A second PCR, run for 7 to 11 cycles, used a sample-barcoded 5' primer plus a J-beta primer mix. Each cDNA molecule was tagged by a template-switch adaptor that had 12 random nucleotides. MiXCR was run by TCRdb on the 5' RACE reads, yielding one entry per CDR3 protein. The sample comprises around 900,000 distinct CDR3 sequences, less than 35% of which are singletons, and 17% rests with the top ten. The authors isolated at least 7 million PBMCs per sample. General study points: PBMCs left unsorted prevented a conclusive naive versus antigen-experienced comparison. Roughly linearly, TCR beta diversity per million T cells fell as age increased.

Sequencing was carried out using blood. This clonotype was obtained from an elderly woman in good health. This rearrangement joins TRBV20-1 to TRBJ1-4; no clear D. CDR3 nucleotides: TGCAGTGCTAGGGACCTTAATGAAAAACTGTTTTTT. Protein product: CSARDLNEKLFF.